A selection of T cell receptor beta chains follows, all from one sample in a study of blood T cell repertoires in COVID-19. The protocol was immunoSEQ multiplex PCR, while the TCRdb copy is restricted to in-frame clones and leaves out a portion. The table has fewer than 75,000 clones, roughly 91% seen once. The sample comprised peripheral blood. The receptors originated from a man aged 60 to 75 with acute or convalescent COVID-19. CDR3s include the opening cysteine and the closing phenylalanine or tryptophan. Expanded clones get a size class; other rows say once, few or many, or leave the size out.

TRBV29-1	.	TRBJ2-4	CSGQATGGRENIQYF
TRBV4-2	.	TRBJ2-5	CASSQGMSQGAPGYQETQYF
TRBV10-3	.	TRBJ1-6	CAINDRGDSPLHF
TRBV5-1	.	TRBJ1-3	CASSLEGQMGNTIYF
TRBV5-1	.	TRBJ1-1	CASSWDRGLGEAFF
TRBV27	.	TRBJ2-2	CASSFIGSGAGELFF
TRBV5-6	once	TRBJ1-5	CASSAGRRSNQPQHF
TRBV5-1	once	TRBJ1-1	CASSLDTNTEAFF
TRBV2	.	TRBJ2-6	CASSEAGPSGANVLTF
TRBV9	.	TRBJ1-4	CASSVEDNLGEKLFF
TRBV18	.	TRBJ2-4	CASSPSGTVGKNIQYF
TRBV18	.	TRBJ1-4	CASSPGRTGFNEKLFF
TRBV24-1	.	TRBJ2-1	CATSDPSYNEQFF
TRBV18	.	TRBJ2-7	CASSPSSYEQYF
TRBV3-1/TRBV3-2	.	TRBJ1-3	CASSQGWDSALSGNTIYF
TRBV6-6	.	TRBJ2-2	CASSWAGRDTGELFF